The clone carrying this T cell receptor beta chain appeared once. Original processing methods: Amplification of reference gene primers was used by the study to estimate nucleated cell counts. Measured with immunoSEQ multiplex PCR; TCRdb has only the in-frame clones, and not every one. The V and J calls and clone size are taken from that table; D and trimming were inferred from the DNA. The sample has approximately 190,000 clones, 75% to 90% seen once. This entry belongs to a study of blood T cell repertoires in COVID-19. V lost 5 bases and J 0 bases, leaving 20 bases between the germline ends. CDR1 and CDR2 from the germline V gene are MNHEY and SMNVEV (reference sequence). CDR3 length: 19 amino acids.

Material: peripheral blood. The genes are TRBV27 and TRBJ1-6, with a possible D match to TRBD1 (5 bases). The TCR comes from a man between 65 and 80 years old with active or convalescent COVID-19. The CDR3 DNA reads TGTGCCAGCAGTCCCCAAGACAGAGCCCAATTCTCCTATAATTCACCCCTCCACTTT. It codes for CASSPQDRAQFSYNSPLHF.